The entry below gives a single TCR beta chain sequence along with its context. Its antigen remains unidentified. It was roughly 99,000 TCR templates that were assayed per sample. Using immunoSEQ multiplex PCR, the repertoire was profiled, and TCRdb retains in-frame clones only, with some absent. The sample lists 70,000 to 90,000 clones, around 89% seen once, with around 14% in the top ten. The data stem from a study of siplizumab effects on memory and regulatory T cells. General observations from the study: There appeared to be greater diversity in naive T cells than in memory cells, and naive T cells seemed major contributors to the alloresponse. Tregs that proliferated in siplizumab cultures did not have their suppressive function confirmed. Sequences that were alloreactive and traceable to unstimulated CD4+ memory cells were significantly reduced by siplizumab.

The CDR3 extends over 15 amino acids. V shed 2 bases and J 2 bases; nucleotides not matched to a gene: 7. Germline V gene sequence: CDR1 GTSNPN, CDR2 SVGIG (reference sequence). Specimen: CD4+ T cells sorted from blood. V and J are TRBV30 and TRBJ2-5; 8 bases are a match to TRBD2. This receptor was obtained from a human donor in good health. The CDR3 sequence: CAWSSGGGWQETQYF. CDR3 bases: TGTGCCTGGAGTTCAGGCGGGGGGTGGCAAGAGACCCAGTACTTC.